Each of the 11 T cell receptor beta chains below was sequenced from the same sample in a study of T cells in Graves' hyperthyroidism and ophthalmopathy. TCR beta CDR3 regions were amplified from RNA transcripts. The HTBI primer set was used in a first-round RT-PCR of the TCR CDR3. TCRdb itself ran the multiplex PCR reads through MiXCR, one entry per CDR3 protein. The data contain under 350,000 distinct CDR3 sequences, over 15% of them singletons. The source material was blood. Source of these receptors: a woman aged 55-69 years with Graves' ophthalmopathy.

This clonotype appeared a few times. The chain has TRBV9 and TRBJ2-3; 7 bases are shared with TRBD2. Germline V gene data show CDR1 as SGDLS and CDR2 as YYNGEE. Losses at the gene ends were 6 bases for V and 0 bases for J; bases not matched to a gene: 7. CDR3 length: 15 residues. CDR3 region: CASTSLAVSTDTQYF. CDR3 nucleotide sequence: TGTGCCAGCACGTCGCTAGCGGTTAGCACAGATACGCAGTATTTT. Using reference TRBV9 and TRBJ2-3 for the parts outside the CDR3, the full variable domain is DSGVTQTPKHLITATGQRVTLRCSPRSGDLSVYWYQQSLDQGLQFLIQYYNGEERAKGNILERFSAQQFPDLHSELNLSSLELGDSALYFCASTSLAVSTDTQYFGPGTRLTVL.

This clonotype was picked up a small number of times. The chain recombines TRBV20-1 with TRBJ1-6; D is possibly TRBD1 (5 bases). V lost 5 bases, J lost 5 bases, and 13 bases lay in between. The CDR3 loop spans 14 amino acids. Germline CDR1 and CDR2: DFQATT and SNEGSKA (reference sequence). CDR3 sequence (DNA): TGCAGTGCTTTGGGGGGATTCAATAATTCACCCCTCCACTTT. It is translated as CSALGGFNNSPLHF.

This clonotype was seen more than once but under ten times. The chain has TRBV7-9 and TRBJ2-2; 7 positions match TRBD1. The CDR3 is 13 residues long. J lost 9 bases, V lost 1 base, and 2 bases had no gene match. CDR1 is SEHNR and CDR2 is FQNEAQ in the germline V gene (reference sequence). CDR3 protein: CASSLGDSWELFF. CDR3 in DNA: TGTGCCAGCAGCTTAGGGGACAGCTGGGAGCTGTTTTTT.

At least ten counts were recorded for this clonotype. This rearrangement joins TRBV6-2 or TRBV6-3 to TRBJ1-5, with D hard to call. The V end was cut by 3 bases, the J end by 2 bases, with 14 bases between. The germline V gene has CDR1 MNHEY and CDR2 SVGEGT. The CDR3 contains 16 residues. CDR3: CASSYLGVGGNQPQHF. The CDR3 DNA is TGTGCCAGCAGTTATTTGGGCGTAGGTGGCAATCAGCCCCAGCATTTT.

Ten or more counts support this clonotype. The rearrangement uses TRBV20-1 and TRBJ1-1; D not resolved. The CDR3 has 13 amino acids. The V and J ends lost 5 bases and 4 bases respectively, with 14 bases between them. Germline CDR1 is DFQATT and CDR2 is SNEGSKA (reference sequence). CDR3 bases: TGCAGTGCTTACTCAGTACGAGCCACTGAAGCTTTCTTT. This gives the protein CSAYSVRATEAFF.

This clonotype has only a few counts. The chain has TRBV5-1 and TRBJ2-3; weak D call: TRBD2 (6 bases). V lost 0 bases, J lost 5 bases, and 16 bases lay in between. CDR1 and CDR2 from the germline V gene are SGHRS and YFSETQ. This CDR3 is 16 amino acids long. CDR3 sequence reads: CASSLAAGGVIDTQYF. The CDR3 nucleotides read TGCGCCAGCAGCTTGGCCGCAGGAGGGGTTATAGATACGCAGTATTTT.

This clonotype was seen many times. J is TRBJ1-5 and V is TRBV27; weak D call: TRBD1 (5 bases). The V end was cut by 4 bases, the J end by 2 bases, with 6 bases between. CDR1 is MNHEY and CDR2 is SMNVEV in the germline V gene (reference sequence). CDR3 length equals 13 residues. The CDR3 bases are TGTGCCAGCAGTTCCAGGGGCAATCAGCCCCAGCATTTT. Translating gives CASSSRGNQPQHF.

V usage is TRBV30 and J usage is TRBJ1-1; possibly TRBD1 for D (5 bases). Germline V gene sequence: CDR1 GTSNPN, CDR2 SVGIG (reference sequence). V lost 3 bases, J lost 6 bases, and 20 bases lay in between. This CDR3 comprises 15 residues. The CDR3, as DNA: TGTGCCTGGAGCGAAAGCCTGTGGGGGTCGTCTGAAGCTTTCTTT. This sequence encodes CAWSESLWGSSEAFF.

Only a few counts were recorded for this clonotype. This sequence joins TRBV2 and TRBJ1-5; a weak D match, TRBD1 (6 bases). Deletions cut 4 bases from V and 0 bases from J, with 10 bases between. Germline loops: CDR1 SNHLY, CDR2 FYNNEI. The CDR3 sequence is 15 residues long. In nucleotides, the CDR3 is TGTGCCAGCAGTGGCGGACAGAGTAGCAATCAGCCCCAGCATTTT. This encodes CASSGGQSSNQPQHF. Based on the CDR3 plus reference TRBV2 and TRBJ1-5, the full variable domain is EPEVTQTPSHQVTQMGQEVILRCVPISNHLYFYWYRQILGQKVEFLVSFYNNEISEKSEIFDDQFSVERPDGSNFTLKIRSTKLEDSAMYFCASSGGQSSNQPQHFGDGTRLSIL.

This clonotype was detected only a few times. The rearrangement uses TRBV27 and TRBJ1-4; D perhaps matches TRBD1 (5 bases). Trimming shortened V by 6 bases and J by 4 bases, and 12 bases separated the two germline ends. The CDR3 runs 14 residues. Germline V gene sequence: CDR1 MNHEY, CDR2 SMNVEV (reference sequence). The CDR3 here is CASRPGLGNEKLFF. Here the CDR3 DNA reads TGTGCCAGCAGACCAGGGTTAGGTAATGAAAAACTGTTTTTT.

The sample holds many counts of this clonotype. The chain joins TRBV27 to TRBJ1-1, with 7 bases matching TRBD1. Germline values: CDR1 MNHEY, CDR2 SMNVEV (reference sequence). V was pared by 0 bases and J by 0 bases, with 7 bases of the junction left unmatched. The CDR3 contains 17 residues. The CDR3 spells CASSLSMRGPMNTEAFF. Written as DNA, the CDR3 is TGTGCCAGCAGTTTATCGATGAGGGGGCCTATGAACACTGAAGCTTTCTTT.